Here is one T cell receptor beta chain with its context. This clonotype occurred a few times. This receptor's antigen is unknown. Base-call qualities are not available, and no considerably larger clone is one nucleotide away. These data are taken from a study of response to subunit inactivated influenza vaccine listed by TCRdb under 2018. For context, the study as a whole: Deep quantitative profiling of the T cell receptor repertoire was used in the study to follow responses to a trivalent subunit inactivated influenza vaccine. Study-level results and caveats: According to the authors, only a limited number of new T cells may be recruited by each seasonal influenza vaccination.

The protocol used for the library was RT-PCR. Sequenced on an Illumina HiSeq 2500. The public sequencing data were trimmed at Q25 with fastp and processed into clonotypes with MiXCR by TCRdb, which kept only in-frame beta chains. Each record represents a unique CDR3 protein, reported with the most common genes and DNA among its rows. In all, the sample holds about 520,000 distinct CDR3 sequences, and roughly 9.8% of those were seen once. Roughly 12% of the sample is held by the ten biggest clonotypes. In the paper's terms, the time point label means: 45 days after influenza vaccine administration. Trimming removed 0 bases from V and 0 bases from J, leaving 7 bases between the germline ends. CDR1 and CDR2 are read off the germline V gene as SGHRS and YFSETQ. The CDR3 sequence holds 15 residues, the cysteine and phenylalanine included. Only the CDR3 DNA stays, 45 bases, in frame from base 1.

Sequencing used PBMCs from blood, obtained roughly 48 days after vaccination. The rearranged segments are TRBV5-1 and TRBJ2-1, with no confidently assigned D gene. This sequence originates from a man aged 50-60 years who received an inactivated influenza vaccine. Donor details come from another sample of the same person, matched by shared clones. CDR3 sequence: CASSLARTSYNEQFF. The nucleotides are TGCGCCAGCAGCTTGGCCAGGACCTCCTACAATGAGCAGTTCTTC.